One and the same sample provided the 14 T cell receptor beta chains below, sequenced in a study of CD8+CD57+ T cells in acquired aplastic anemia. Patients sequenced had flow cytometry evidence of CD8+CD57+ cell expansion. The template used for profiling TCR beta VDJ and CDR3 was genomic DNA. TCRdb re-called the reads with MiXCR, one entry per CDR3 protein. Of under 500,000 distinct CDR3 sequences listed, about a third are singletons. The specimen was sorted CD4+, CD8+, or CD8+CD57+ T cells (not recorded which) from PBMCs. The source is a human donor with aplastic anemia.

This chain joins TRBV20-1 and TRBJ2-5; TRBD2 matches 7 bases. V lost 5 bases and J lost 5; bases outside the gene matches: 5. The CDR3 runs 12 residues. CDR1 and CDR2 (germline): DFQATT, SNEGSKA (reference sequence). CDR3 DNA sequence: TGCAGTGCTTCAGGACTAGGGGAGACCCAGTACTTC. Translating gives CSASGLGETQYF.

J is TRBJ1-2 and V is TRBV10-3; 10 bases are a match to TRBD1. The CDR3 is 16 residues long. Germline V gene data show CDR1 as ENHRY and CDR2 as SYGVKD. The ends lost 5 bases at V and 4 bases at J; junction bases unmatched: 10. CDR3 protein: CAISQKTGGLGYGYTF. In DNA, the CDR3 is TGTGCCATCAGTCAAAAGACAGGGGGCTTGGGCTATGGCTACACCTTC.

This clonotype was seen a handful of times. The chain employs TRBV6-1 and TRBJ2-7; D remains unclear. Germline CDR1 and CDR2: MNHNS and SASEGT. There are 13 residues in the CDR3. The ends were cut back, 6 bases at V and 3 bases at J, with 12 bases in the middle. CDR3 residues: CASSVDPLYEQYF. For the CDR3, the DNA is TGTGCCAGCAGCGTGGACCCCCTCTACGAGCAGTACTTC.

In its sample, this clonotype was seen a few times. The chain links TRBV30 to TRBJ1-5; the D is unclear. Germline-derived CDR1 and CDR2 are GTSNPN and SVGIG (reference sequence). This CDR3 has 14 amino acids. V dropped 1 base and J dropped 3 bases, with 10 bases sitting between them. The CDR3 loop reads CAWSAETLNQPQHF. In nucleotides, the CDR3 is TGTGCCTGGAGTGCCGAGACACTCAATCAGCCCCAGCATTTT.

DNA for the CDR3: TGCGCCAGCAGCCTGACAGGGCACTACGAGCAGTACTTC. It translates to CASSLTGHYEQYF. This chain uses TRBV10-2 with TRBJ2-7, with 7 bases fitting TRBD1. Trimming at V came to 6 bases and at J to 3 bases, leaving 5 bases not matched to a gene. Germline CDR1 WSHSY, CDR2 SAAADI. The CDR3 contains 13 residues.

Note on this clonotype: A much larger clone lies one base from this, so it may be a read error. As DNA, the CDR3 is TGCGCCAGCAGCCAAGCCCGGGCCTCGAACCATGGCTACACCTTC. Its protein product is CASSQARASNHGYTF. The chain links TRBV4-3 to TRBJ1-2, with D unresolved. The CDR3 length is 15 residues. V was pared by 1 base and J by 6 bases, with 15 bases between. Germline-derived CDR1 and CDR2 are LGHNA and YSLEER.

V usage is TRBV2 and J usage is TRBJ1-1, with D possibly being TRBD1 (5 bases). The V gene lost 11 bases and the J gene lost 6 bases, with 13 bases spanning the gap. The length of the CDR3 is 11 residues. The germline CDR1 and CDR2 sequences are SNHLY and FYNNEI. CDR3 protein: CAWSGRAEAFF. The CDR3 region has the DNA TGTGCCTGGTCCGGCAGGGCTGAAGCTTTCTTT.

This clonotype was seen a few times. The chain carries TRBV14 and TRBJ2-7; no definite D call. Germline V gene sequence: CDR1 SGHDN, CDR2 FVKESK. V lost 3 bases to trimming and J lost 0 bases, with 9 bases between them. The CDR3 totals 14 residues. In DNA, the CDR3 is TGTGCCAGCAGCCAGTCAGAAAGCTCCTACGAGCAGTACTTC. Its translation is CASSQSESSYEQYF.

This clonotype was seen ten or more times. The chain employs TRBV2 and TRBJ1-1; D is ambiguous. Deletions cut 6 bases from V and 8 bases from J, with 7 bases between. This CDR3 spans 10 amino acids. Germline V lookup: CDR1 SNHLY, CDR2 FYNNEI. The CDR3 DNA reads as TGTGCCAGCAGGACCAGGGAAGCTTTCTTT. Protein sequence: CASRTREAFF. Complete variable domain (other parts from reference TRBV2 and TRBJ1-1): EPEVTQTPSHQVTQMGQEVILRCVPISNHLYFYWYRQILGQKVEFLVSFYNNEISEKSEIFDDQFSVERPDGSNFTLKIRSTKLEDSAMYFCASRTREAFFGQGTRLTVV.

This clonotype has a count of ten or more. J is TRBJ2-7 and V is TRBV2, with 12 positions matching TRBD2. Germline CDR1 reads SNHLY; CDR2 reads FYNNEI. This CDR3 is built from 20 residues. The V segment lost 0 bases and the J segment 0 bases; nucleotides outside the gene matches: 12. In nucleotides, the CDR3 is TGTGCCAGCAGTGAAGCGCTTATCACTAGCGGGAGGCTGAGCTCCTACGAGCAGTACTTC. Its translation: CASSEALITSGRLSSYEQYF.

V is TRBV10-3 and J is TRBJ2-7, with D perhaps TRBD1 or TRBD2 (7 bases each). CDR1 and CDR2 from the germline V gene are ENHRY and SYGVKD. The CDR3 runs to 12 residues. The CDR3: CAHAGGDNEQYF. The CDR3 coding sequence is TGTGCGCATGCAGGGGGGGATAACGAGCAGTACTTC.

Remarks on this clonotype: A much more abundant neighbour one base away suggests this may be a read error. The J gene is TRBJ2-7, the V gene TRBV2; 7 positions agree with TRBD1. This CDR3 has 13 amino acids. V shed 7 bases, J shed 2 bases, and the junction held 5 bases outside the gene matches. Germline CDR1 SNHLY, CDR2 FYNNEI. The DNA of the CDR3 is TGTGCCAGCAATGGACAGGACGCCTACGAGCAGTACTTC. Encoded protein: CASNGQDAYEQYF.

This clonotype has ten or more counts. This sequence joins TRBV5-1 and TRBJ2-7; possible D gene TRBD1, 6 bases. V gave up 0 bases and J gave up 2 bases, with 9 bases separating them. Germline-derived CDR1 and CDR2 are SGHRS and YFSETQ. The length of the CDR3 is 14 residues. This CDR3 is CASSLVTGPYEQYF. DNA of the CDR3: TGCGCCAGCAGCTTGGTGACAGGCCCCTACGAGCAGTACTTC.

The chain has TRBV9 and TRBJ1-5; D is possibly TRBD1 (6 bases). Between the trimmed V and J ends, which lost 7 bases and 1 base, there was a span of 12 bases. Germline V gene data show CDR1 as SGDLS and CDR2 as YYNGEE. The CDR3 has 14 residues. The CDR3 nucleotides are TGTGCCAGCGGGGACACGGGGAGCAATCAGCCCCAGCATTTT. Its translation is CASGDTGSNQPQHF.